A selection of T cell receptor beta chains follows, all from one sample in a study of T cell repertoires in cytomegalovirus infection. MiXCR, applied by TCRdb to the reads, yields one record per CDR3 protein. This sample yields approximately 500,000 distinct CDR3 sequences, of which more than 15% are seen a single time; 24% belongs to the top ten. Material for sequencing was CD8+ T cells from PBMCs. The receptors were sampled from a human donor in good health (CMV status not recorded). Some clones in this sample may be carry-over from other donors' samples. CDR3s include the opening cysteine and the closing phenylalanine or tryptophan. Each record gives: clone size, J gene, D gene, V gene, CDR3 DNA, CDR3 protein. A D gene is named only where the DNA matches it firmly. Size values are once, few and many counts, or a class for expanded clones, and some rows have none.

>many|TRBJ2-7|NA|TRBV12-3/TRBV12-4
TGTGCCAGCAGCGCTGGACAGCTTACTTCGAGCTCCTACGAGCAGTACTTC
CASSAGQLTSSSYEQYF
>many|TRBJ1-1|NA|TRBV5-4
TGTGCCAGCAGCTTGGAGGGTTTTAGGAGTGAAGCTTTCTTT
CASSLEGFRSEAFF
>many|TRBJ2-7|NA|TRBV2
TGTGCCAGCAGTGATCCCGATATTGTCTACGAGCAGTACTTC
CASSDPDIVYEQYF
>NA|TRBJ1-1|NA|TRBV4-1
TGCCCCAGCAGCCAATCCGGGACGGGGCAGAACACTGAAGCTTTCTTT
CPSSQSGTGQNTEAFF
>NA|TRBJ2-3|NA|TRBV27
TGTGCCAGCACTTCGGGGGGCACAGATACGCAGTATTTT
CASTSGGTDTQYF
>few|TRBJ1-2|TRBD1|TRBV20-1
TGCAGTGCCGAAGGACAGGGACCCCATGGCTACACCTTC
CSAEGQGPHGYTF
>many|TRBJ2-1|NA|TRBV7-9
TGTGCCAGCACCCAATCGGCCTCAGGGTCCTACAATGAGCAGTTCTTC
CASTQSASGSYNEQFF
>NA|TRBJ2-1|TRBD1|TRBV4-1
TGCGCCAGCAGCGACCTGAGGACCGGGACAGCGTACAATGAGCAGTTCTTC
CASSDLRTGTAYNEQFF
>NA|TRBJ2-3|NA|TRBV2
TGCGCCAGAAGTGAACCCCGGGATCTTACTAGCACAGATACGCAGTATTTT
CARSEPRDLTSTDTQYF
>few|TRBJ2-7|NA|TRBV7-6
TGTGCCAGCCGCCCAGCCAGGGCAATATCCTACGAGCAGTACTTC
CASRPARAISYEQYF
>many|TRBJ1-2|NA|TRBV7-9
TGTGCCAGCAGCTTAGGGGAGACGGTTGGCTACACCTTC
CASSLGETVGYTF
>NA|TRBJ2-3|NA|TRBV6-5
TGTGCCAGCAGTTACCCAAGCGTGGGCTCGACCACAGATACGCAGTATTTT
CASSYPSVGSTTDTQYF
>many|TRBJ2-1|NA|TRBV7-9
TGTGCCAGCAGCTCGATAGAATCCTCCTACAATGAGCAGTTCTTC
CASSSIESSYNEQFF
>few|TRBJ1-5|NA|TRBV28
TGTGCCAGCAGTCTCAGGAGGGAACTCTCTCAGCCCCAGCATTTT
CASSLRRELSQPQHF
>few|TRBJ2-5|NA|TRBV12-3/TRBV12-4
TGTGCCAGCAGACCATTTAGGGGGGCCCAAGAGACCCAGTACTTC
CASRPFRGAQETQYF
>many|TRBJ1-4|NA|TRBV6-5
TGTGCCAGCAGTTACGGGACCTCACTCGGGGAAAAACTGTTTTTT
CASSYGTSLGEKLFF
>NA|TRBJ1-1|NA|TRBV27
TGTGCCAGCAGTATCACAGGGTCCCCGAACACTGAAGCTTTCTTT
CASSITGSPNTEAFF
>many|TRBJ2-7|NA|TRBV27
TGTGCCAGCAGTTCCCAGAGGCGCCCGCTTCCTTACGAGCAGTACTTC
CASSSQRRPLPYEQYF
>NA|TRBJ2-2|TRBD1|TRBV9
TGTGCCAGCAGCGCGAACAGGGGGCTGGACACCGGGGAGCTGTTTTTT
CASSANRGLDTGELFF
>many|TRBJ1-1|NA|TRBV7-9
TGTGCCAGCAGCGGGGACGGTAACACTGAAGCTTTCTTT
CASSGDGNTEAFF
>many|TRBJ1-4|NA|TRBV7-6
TGTGCCAGCAGCTTACGGGGGACTAATGAAAAACTGTTTTTT
CASSLRGTNEKLFF
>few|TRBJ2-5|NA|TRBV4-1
TGCGCCAGCAGCCAAGACTACGCCCAAGAGACCCAGTACTTC
CASSQDYAQETQYF
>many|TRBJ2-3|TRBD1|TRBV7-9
TGTGCCAGCAGCGCTTTGACAGGGGACACAGATACGCAGTATTTT
CASSALTGDTDTQYF
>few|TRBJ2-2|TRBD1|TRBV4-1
TGCGCCAGCAGCCGCCCAGACAGGGGGCTGAACACCGGGGAGCTGTTTTTT
CASSRPDRGLNTGELFF
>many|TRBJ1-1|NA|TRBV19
TGTGCCAGTAAATCAGGAGCGAACACTGAAGCTTTCTTT
CASKSGANTEAFF
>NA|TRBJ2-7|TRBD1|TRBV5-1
TGCGCCAGCAGCTCCTCGGGACAGGGAATCTACGACCAGTACTTC
CASSSSGQGIYDQYF
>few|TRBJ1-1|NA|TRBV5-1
TGCGCCAGCAGCAGCGCCGGGGCCACTGAAGCTTTCTTT
CASSSAGATEAFF
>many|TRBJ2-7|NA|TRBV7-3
TGTGCCAGCAGCAACGGAGGGGAGCAGTACTTC
CASSNGGEQYF
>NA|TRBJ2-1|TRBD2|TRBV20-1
TGCAGTGCTAGCGCCGGACTAGCGGGCTACAATGAGCAGTTCTTC
CSASAGLAGYNEQFF
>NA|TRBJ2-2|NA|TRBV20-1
TGCAGTGCTAGAAGCGGAAACACCGGGGAGCTGTTTTTT
CSARSGNTGELFF
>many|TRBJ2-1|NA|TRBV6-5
TGTGCCAGCAGTTACTCGAAGGGGCTCGGGCAGTTCTTC
CASSYSKGLGQFF
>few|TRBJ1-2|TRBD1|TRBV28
TGTGCCAGCAGTCTCGACAGGGAAGGGAGCTACACCTTC
CASSLDREGSYTF
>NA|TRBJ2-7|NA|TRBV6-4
TGTGCAACGTGGGGTGAAGAGCAGTACTTC
CATWGEEQYF
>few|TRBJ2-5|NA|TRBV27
TGTGCCAGTGTGGGGGCTCTCCAAGAGACCCAGTACTTC
CASVGALQETQYF